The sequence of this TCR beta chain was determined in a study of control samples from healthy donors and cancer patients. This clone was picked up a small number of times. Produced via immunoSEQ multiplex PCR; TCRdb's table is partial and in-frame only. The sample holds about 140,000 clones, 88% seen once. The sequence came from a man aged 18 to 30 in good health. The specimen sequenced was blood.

The CDR3 loop reads CASSSTGGGGNQPQHF. For the CDR3, the DNA is TGTGCCAGCAGCTCGACAGGGGGCGGGGGCAATCAGCCCCAGCATTTT. The chain is built from TRBV27 and TRBJ1-5; 10 bases are shared with TRBD1. The V gene's germline CDR1 is MNHEY and CDR2 SMNVEV (reference sequence). The CDR3 consists of 16 residues. V lost 6 bases, J lost 2 bases, and 7 bases stayed unmatched.